These 10 T cell receptor beta chains came from one sample sequenced in a study of blood T cell repertoires in COVID-19. Profiled with immunoSEQ multiplex PCR; TCRdb holds only in-frame clones, not every one. The sample yields 95,000 to 110,000 clones, more than 80% seen once. Specimen: peripheral blood. The receptor set was obtained from an older woman with acute or convalescent COVID-19.

This chain joins TRBV30 and TRBJ1-2; unclear D gene. Per germline, CDR1 GTSNPN and CDR2 SVGIG (reference sequence). V lost 2 bases, J lost 7 bases, and 17 bases lay in between. This CDR3 comprises 14 residues. The CDR3 DNA reads TGTGCCTGGAGTCGGGTGAGTCACTCACGTGGCTACACCTTC. Amino acid sequence: CAWSRVSHSRGYTF.

In its sample, this clone was seen once. The genes are TRBV7-2 and TRBJ2-2; D is possibly TRBD1 (5 bases). The CDR3 runs 13 residues. Germline V gene data show CDR1 as SGHTA and CDR2 as FQGNSA. Trimming left V 5 bases short and J 5 bases short, with 9 bases between. CDR3 loop: CASSIRVTGELFF. The CDR3 DNA reads TGTGCCAGCAGCATCAGGGTTACCGGGGAGCTGTTTTTT.

V usage is TRBV5-1 and J usage is TRBJ1-2; TRBD1 matches at 9 bases. V lost 3 bases, J lost 3 bases, and 15 bases stayed unmatched. The CDR3 loop spans 18 amino acids. Germline values: CDR1 SGHRS, CDR2 YFSETQ. The CDR3 DNA reads TGCGCCAGCAGCTCACAGGGGGCGCTGGGGCTGCTTGACTATGGCTACACCTTC. This gives the protein CASSSQGALGLLDYGYTF.

V usage is TRBV5-4 and J usage is TRBJ1-4; the match to TRBD1 covers 8 bases. Losses at the gene ends were 4 bases for V and 0 bases for J; bases not matched to a gene: 8. CDR1 SGHNT and CDR2 YYREEE come from the germline V gene (reference sequence). This CDR3 comprises 17 residues. The CDR3 here is CASSPGGRSTTNEKLFF. CDR3 nucleotides: TGTGCCAGCAGCCCAGGGGGCAGATCAACAACTAATGAAAAACTGTTTTTT.

The chain uses TRBV5-1 and TRBJ1-1, with D hard to call. This CDR3 is 13 amino acids long. Trimming shortened V by 1 base and J by 0 bases, and 4 bases separated the two germline ends. CDR1 SGHRS and CDR2 YFSETQ come from the germline V gene. The CDR3 sequence: CASSLYLNTEAFF. As DNA, the CDR3 is TGCGCCAGCAGCTTGTACTTGAACACTGAAGCTTTCTTT.

The rearrangement joins TRBV27 to TRBJ2-7; a weak D match, TRBD2 (6 bases). In germline, CDR1 is MNHEY, CDR2 SMNVEV (reference sequence). V lost 2 bases and J 6 bases, leaving 8 bases between the germline ends. The CDR3 runs 12 residues. The CDR3 spells CASSLGGAEQYF. The CDR3 DNA sequence: TGTGCCAGCAGTTTAGGAGGGGCCGAGCAGTACTTC.

The chain links TRBV7-2 to TRBJ2-3; 8 bases agree with TRBD2. Germline V gene sequence: CDR1 SGHTA, CDR2 FQGNSA. The V segment lost 2 bases and the J segment 7 bases; nucleotides outside the gene matches: 5. This CDR3 is 14 amino acids long. The CDR3 region has the DNA TGTGCCAGCAGCTTATTGAGCGGGAGTAATACGCAGTATTTT. Its translation: CASSLLSGSNTQYF.

V gene TRBV6-1 combines with J gene TRBJ2-6; TRBD1 matches 8 bases. The CDR3 runs to 15 residues. Germline CDR1 and CDR2: MNHNS and SASEGT. Trimming cost V 5 bases and J 4 bases; bases outside gene matches: 4. CDR3 region: CASSPTGVGANVLTF. The DNA of the CDR3 is TGTGCCAGCAGTCCGACAGGGGTCGGGGCCAACGTCCTGACTTTC.

The chain carries TRBV19 and TRBJ1-6, with 9 nucleotides matching TRBD1. Germline V gives CDR1 LNHDA, CDR2 SQIVND (reference sequence). CDR3 size: 15 residues. With 4 bases clipped from V and 6 bases from J, the junction kept 4 bases outside the gene matches. CDR3 bases: TGTGCCAGTAGTACGGGACAGGGCCTTAATTCACCCCTCCACTTT. Protein: CASSTGQGLNSPLHF. The whole variable domain, remainder taken from reference TRBV19 and TRBJ1-6, is DGGITQSPKYLFRKEGQNVTLSCEQNLNHDAMYWYRQDPGQGLRLIYYSQIVNDFQKGDIAEGYSVSREKKESFPLTVTSAQKNPTAFYLCASSTGQGLNSPLHFGNGTRLTVT.

This clone has only one observation. The rearrangement links TRBV6-5 to TRBJ2-3; perhaps TRBD2 as D (6 bases). V was shortened by 5 bases and J by 0 bases, with 12 bases between the two germline ends. Germline lookup yields CDR1 MNHEY and CDR2 SVGAGI. This CDR3 has 15 amino acids. CDR3 in DNA: TGTGCCAGCAGTCGTAGCGGAGCTAGCACAGATACGCAGTATTTT. Encoded protein: CASSRSGASTDTQYF.